The entry that follows covers one T cell receptor (beta chain) sequence. Antigen unknown. The sample originates from a study of blood T cells in healthy people across ages. Study outcomes and limitations: Long-lived donors carried more naive CD4+ cells and greater diversity than aged donors.

Using a J-beta primer mix together with a sample-barcoded 5' primer, a second PCR was run for roughly 6 to 11 cycles. One entry per CDR3 protein, called by TCRdb with MiXCR from the 5' RACE reads. Seen here are around 1.5 million distinct CDR3 sequences, around 35% observed once, and the top ten hold about 10%. Drawing of peripheral blood yielded about 9.8 milliliters from each donor. This clonotype was sampled from a woman younger than 45 in good health. Sequencing was done on a sample of blood.

The CDR3 sequence: CASSVEGWGTDTQYF. The CDR3, as DNA: TGTGCCAGCAGCGTAGAAGGGTGGGGGACGGATACGCAGTATTTT. The gene calls are TRBV9 and TRBJ2-3; D tentatively reads TRBD1 or TRBD2 (5 bases each). The CDR3 length is 15 residues. CDR1 and CDR2 (germline): SGDLS, YYNGEE. V was trimmed by 0 bases and J by 6 bases, leaving 14 bases between them.